A single sample is the source of the 26 T cell receptor beta chains below, sequenced in a study of Ad26.COV2.S vaccination and SARS-CoV-2 variants. Produced via immunoSEQ multiplex PCR; TCRdb's table is partial and in-frame only. This sample yields 350,000 to 600,000 clones, of which around 89% are seen a single time; 1.7% belongs to the top ten. Sample treatment: around 19 received Ad26.COV2.S at low or high dose, single or two shots; 5 received placebo; per-sample allocation not given. Sampling took place 63 days after the first vaccine or placebo injection. The source was peripheral blood, collected in a trial of Ad26.COV2.S vaccine versus placebo. These receptors came from a person between 18 and 60 years old who received the Ad26.COV2.S COVID-19 vaccine or a placebo.

The chain couples TRBV27 to TRBJ2-3; possible D gene TRBD1, 6 bases. Trimming took 3 bases from V and 6 from J, leaving 13 bases between them. Germline CDR1 is MNHEY and CDR2 is SMNVEV (reference sequence). The CDR3 covers 14 residues. The CDR3 loop is CASSLQGFLDTQYF. The CDR3 DNA sequence: TGTGCCAGCAGTTTGCAGGGGTTTTTGGATACGCAGTATTTT.

The chain combines TRBV28 with TRBJ1-1; tentative D call: TRBD1 (5 bases). The CDR3 spans 12 residues. Germline CDR1 is MDHEN and CDR2 is SYDVKM. The germline V and J ends were trimmed by 10 bases and 4 bases, with 13 bases remaining between them. The DNA for the CDR3 is TGTGCCACCAGGGCGTCAGCCACTGAAGCTTTCTTT. This sequence encodes CATRASATEAFF.

The rearrangement joins TRBV20-1 to TRBJ1-3; 10 nucleotides line up with TRBD1. This CDR3 is built from 15 residues. Unmatched junction bases numbered 4, after V lost 3 bases and J lost 2 bases. The V gene's germline CDR1 is DFQATT and CDR2 SNEGSKA (reference sequence). CDR3 in DNA: TGCAGTGCTAGTCGCGGGACAGGGGCTGGAAACACCATATATTTT. Residues: CSASRGTGAGNTIYF.

This chain joins TRBV9 and TRBJ2-2, with D perhaps matching TRBD2 (6 bases). The germline V and J ends were trimmed by 0 bases and 1 base, with 7 bases remaining between them. There are 15 residues in the CDR3. Germline V gene sequence: CDR1 SGDLS, CDR2 YYNGEE. CDR3 sequence: CASSVVAVNTGELFF. Written as DNA, the CDR3 is TGTGCCAGCAGCGTAGTAGCGGTGAACACCGGGGAGCTGTTTTTT. The whole variable domain, filled in from reference TRBV9 and TRBJ2-2, reads DSGVTQTPKHLITATGQRVTLRCSPRSGDLSVYWYQQSLDQGLQFLIQYYNGEERAKGNILERFSAQQFPDLHSELNLSSLELGDSALYFCASSVVAVNTGELFFGEGSRLTVL.

V and J are TRBV15 and TRBJ1-5, with unresolved D. There are 15 residues in the CDR3. Per the germline V gene, CDR1 is LNHNV and CDR2 is YYDKDF (reference sequence). With 0 bases removed from V and 1 base from J, the gap between germline ends came to 7 bases. The CDR3 region has the DNA TGTGCCACCAGCAGAGATTTACAGAGCAATCAGCCCCAGCATTTT. This gives the protein CATSRDLQSNQPQHF.

The rearrangement links TRBV30 to TRBJ1-5, with TRBD1 as a possible D gene (5 bases). This CDR3 has 14 residues. Trimming stripped 7 bases from V and 3 bases from J, with 16 bases between. Germline values: CDR1 GTSNPN, CDR2 SVGIG (reference sequence). The CDR3 protein is CAFQQGASNQPQHF. CDR3 DNA: TGTGCCTTCCAGCAAGGGGCCTCCAATCAGCCCCAGCATTTT. Full variable domain (missing parts from reference TRBV30 and TRBJ1-5): SQTIHQWPATLVQPVGSPLSLECTVEGTSNPNLYWYRQAAGRGLQLLFYSVGIGQISSEVPQNLSASRPQDRQFILSSKKLLLSDSGFYLCAFQQGASNQPQHFGDGTRLSIL.

The rearrangement links TRBV14 to TRBJ1-3, with D possibly matching TRBD1 (6 bases). The CDR3 is made up of 14 amino acids. V was trimmed by 3 bases and J by 6 bases, leaving 12 bases between them. CDR1 and CDR2 from the germline V gene are SGHDN and FVKESK. The CDR3 protein is CASSQDGQLNTIYF. Here the CDR3 DNA reads TGTGCCAGCAGCCAGGATGGACAGCTAAACACCATATATTTT.

The sample holds a few counts of this clone. The gene calls are TRBV6-2 or TRBV6-3 and TRBJ2-7; TRBD2 is a possible D gene (5 bases). The CDR3 loop spans 15 amino acids. Germline V gives CDR1 MNHEY, CDR2 SVGEGT. V was shortened by 6 bases and J by 0 bases, with 15 bases between the two germline ends. The CDR3: CASSSYGESSYEQYF. Written as DNA, the CDR3 is TGTGCCAGCAGCTCATACGGGGAGAGCTCCTACGAGCAGTACTTC.

The rearrangement links TRBV5-4 to TRBJ1-2; D remains ambiguous. CDR3 length: 14 amino acids. Per germline, CDR1 SGHNT and CDR2 YYREEE (reference sequence). The V and J ends lost 4 bases and 0 bases respectively, with 10 bases between them. CDR3 loop: CASSLNSANYGYTF. The CDR3 DNA sequence: TGTGCCAGCAGCCTTAACAGCGCTAACTATGGCTACACCTTC. The whole variable domain, remainder taken from reference TRBV5-4 and TRBJ1-2, is ETGVTQSPTHLIKTRGQQVTLRCSSQSGHNTVSWYQQALGQGPQFIFQYYREEENGRGNFPPRFSGLQFPNYSSELNVNALELDDSALYLCASSLNSANYGYTFGSGTRLTVV.

V and J are TRBV4-1 and TRBJ2-3; TRBD1 matches 7 bases. Per the germline V gene, CDR1 is MGHRA and CDR2 is YSYEKL. Trimming removed 0 bases from V and 3 bases from J; junction bases left unmatched: 3. This CDR3 has 15 residues. The CDR3 region has the DNA TGCGCCAGCAGCCAAGATGGGACAGTAACAGATACGCAGTATTTT. This translates into CASSQDGTVTDTQYF.

V is TRBV18 and J is TRBJ2-7; 7 positions agree with TRBD1. The CDR3 totals 13 residues. Germline-derived CDR1 and CDR2 are KGHSH and LQKENI. Germline trimming cut 4 bases from V and 3 bases from J; bases unmatched to any gene: 3. The CDR3 bases are TGTGCCAGCTCACTCGACAGGGACTACGAGCAGTACTTC. The encoded protein is CASSLDRDYEQYF.

V usage is TRBV5-1 and J usage is TRBJ2-7; D is unclear. The CDR3 contains 11 residues. V dropped 3 bases and J dropped 4 bases, with 5 bases sitting between them. Germline lookup yields CDR1 SGHRS and CDR2 YFSETQ. The CDR3 region is CASSSQYEQYF. Written as DNA, the CDR3 is TGCGCCAGCAGCTCCCAATACGAGCAGTACTTC.

The chain has TRBV5-1 and TRBJ2-7; D is unresolved. Germline lookup yields CDR1 SGHRS and CDR2 YFSETQ. The CDR3 extends over 16 amino acids. The ends were cut back, 1 base at V and 3 bases at J, with 17 bases in the middle. CDR3 bases: TGCGCCAGCAGCTTGCTGGGCAGGCCTATATTCTACGAGCAGTACTTC. Translating it yields CASSLLGRPIFYEQYF.

The rearrangement links TRBV6-1 to TRBJ2-7, with D possibly being TRBD1 or TRBD2 (5 bases each). In germline, CDR1 is MNHNS, CDR2 SASEGT. This CDR3 contains 14 residues. V lost 1 base to trimming and J lost 6 bases, with 13 bases between them. CDR3: CASSEVGDLSEQYF. Written as DNA, the CDR3 is TGTGCCAGCAGTGAAGTGGGGGACCTCTCCGAGCAGTACTTC.

The genes are TRBV19 and TRBJ1-5, with 7 bases matching TRBD1. After removal of 5 bases from V and 0 bases from J, the junction contained 10 bases not matched to a gene. This CDR3 comprises 17 residues. From germline, CDR1 is LNHDA and CDR2 SQIVND (reference sequence). The CDR3 DNA reads TGTGCCAGTAGTCCCCGGACAGGAGCTTATAGCAATCAGCCCCAGCATTTT. Protein sequence: CASSPRTGAYSNQPQHF.

Worth noting for this clone: The junction departs from the called germline gene at one end, perhaps through a read error. The V gene is TRBV18, the J gene TRBJ2-7; 7 nucleotides align to TRBD1. CDR3 length: 16 amino acids. Germline CDR1 and CDR2: KGHSH and LQKENI. The CDR3 bases are TGTGCCAGCTCGCCACAATTAGGGGGCACGTCGGAAGAGCAGTACTTC. This sequence encodes CASSPQLGGTSEEQYF.

Here the CDR3 DNA reads TGTGCCAGCAGTCGAGGGGGTTACAATGAGCAGTTCTTC. Translating gives CASSRGGYNEQFF. The V gene is TRBV7-2, the J gene TRBJ2-1, with D tentatively TRBD1 (6 bases). Germline V lookup: CDR1 SGHTA, CDR2 FQGNSA. The CDR3 extends over 13 amino acids. The germline V and J ends were trimmed by 6 bases and 4 bases, with 10 bases remaining between them.

The chain joins TRBV29-1 to TRBJ1-3; D remains ambiguous. The V and J ends lost 7 bases and 4 bases respectively, with 8 bases between them. CDR3 length: 11 residues. CDR1 and CDR2 (germline): SQVTM, ANQGSEA. CDR3 loop: CSASLGNTIYF. CDR3 in DNA: TGCAGCGCCAGTCTGGGAAACACCATATATTTT.

J is TRBJ2-3 and V is TRBV10-2, with D unclear. CDR1 and CDR2 (germline): WSHSY, SAAADI. Trimming left V 3 bases short and J 1 base short, with 5 bases between. The CDR3 is 13 residues long. CDR3 DNA: TGCGCCAGCAGTGACCGGGGCACAGATACGCAGTATTTT. Protein: CASSDRGTDTQYF.

V usage is TRBV3-1 (or the pseudogene TRBV3-2) and J usage is TRBJ2-7; 8 bases map to TRBD2. Looked up from germline, CDR1 is LGHDT and CDR2 is YNNKEL (reference sequence). V gave up 0 bases and J gave up 5 bases; unmatched junction bases: 12. This CDR3 is 17 amino acids long. For the CDR3, the DNA is TGTGCCAGCAGCCAAGAAATCTTGGCGGGAGGTTACAACGAGCAGTACTTC. Its translation: CASSQEILAGGYNEQYF.

The chain is built from TRBV10-3 and TRBJ2-4; possible D gene TRBD2, 9 bases. Germline CDR1 ENHRY, CDR2 SYGVKD. V was trimmed by 3 bases and J by 4 bases, leaving 31 bases between them. The CDR3 runs 21 residues. In DNA form, the CDR3 reads TGTGCCATCAGTGATCCCCGACAGGGGATAGCGGGAGTAAGTAAGAAAAACATTCAGTACTTC. The encoded protein is CAISDPRQGIAGVSKKNIQYF.

This chain joins TRBV5-1 and TRBJ2-5; the D is unclear. V was shortened by 7 bases and J by 5 bases, with 6 bases between the two germline ends. CDR3 size: 10 residues. Germline V gene lookup returns CDR1 SGHRS and CDR2 YFSETQ. The chain's CDR3 is CASPRETQYF. CDR3 in DNA: TGCGCCAGCCCCAGGGAGACCCAGTACTTC.

The CDR3 sequence is CAISDRGSDTEAFF. DNA of the CDR3: TGTGCCATCAGTGACAGGGGATCGGACACTGAAGCTTTCTTT. The chain employs TRBV10-3 and TRBJ1-1; D might be TRBD1 (6 bases). V was pared by 3 bases and J by 3 bases, with 11 bases between. The CDR3 runs 14 residues. In germline, CDR1 is ENHRY, CDR2 SYGVKD.

The genes are TRBV29-1 and TRBJ1-2; 9 nucleotides line up with TRBD1. J gave up 3 bases and V 6 bases, and 5 bases lay outside the gene matches. The CDR3 covers 13 residues. Looked up from germline, CDR1 is SQVTM and CDR2 is ANQGSEA. The CDR3 sequence: CSVQGQGYYGYTF. For the CDR3, the DNA is TGCAGCGTCCAGGGACAGGGATACTATGGCTACACCTTC.

V usage is TRBV6-4 and J usage is TRBJ2-2, with a tentative D call TRBD1 (5 bases). The V gene's germline CDR1 is MRHNA and CDR2 SNTAGT. V shed 4 bases and J shed 3 bases, with 9 bases lying between them. The CDR3 consists of 14 residues. CDR3 residues: CASSAQGDTGELFF. CDR3 DNA sequence: TGTGCCAGCAGTGCCCAGGGTGACACCGGGGAGCTGTTTTTT.

V is TRBV11-2 and J is TRBJ1-2, with a weak D call TRBD1 (6 bases). Trimming took 1 base from V and 0 from J, leaving 18 bases between them. Looked up from germline, CDR1 is SGHAT and CDR2 is FQNNGV. The CDR3 sequence is 18 residues long. The CDR3 spells CASSLAPRGGKANYGYTF. The CDR3 DNA is TGTGCCAGCAGCTTAGCCCCCAGGGGTGGCAAAGCTAACTATGGCTACACCTTC. The full variable domain, its missing parts supplied by reference TRBV11-2 and TRBJ1-2, is EAGVAQSPRYKIIEKRQSVAFWCNPISGHATLYWYQQILGQGPKLLIQFQNNGVVDDSQLPKDRFSAERLKGVDSTLKIQPAKLEDSAVYLCASSLAPRGGKANYGYTFGSGTRLTVV.